The subject of this entry is one TCR beta chain. Its antigen is unidentified. The data stem from a study of T cells expressing NK-cell markers. At the level of the study: From sorted CD3+CD56+NKG2C+, CD3+CD56+NKG2C- and CD3+CD56-NKG2C+ T cells came the TCR beta repertoires.

Study-level findings and limits: For several donors, these clonotypes were likewise the leading ones in the CD3+CD56-NKG2C+ fraction. The study did not resolve the HCMV specificity of expanded NKG2C+ T cell clones.

TCRdb reprocessed the 5' RACE reads; each CDR3 protein has one entry and no DNA is given. In all, the sample yields 400,000 to 450,000 distinct CDR3 sequences. CDR1 is LGHNA and CDR2 is YSLEER in the germline V gene. The CDR3 consists of 14 residues. Sequenced material: blood T cells: a sorted CD56 or NKG2C T cell subset, CD4+ or CD8+ T cells, or bulk PBMC T cells (not recorded which). The sequence derives from a woman between 18 and 70 years old in good health. The chain combines TRBV4-3 with TRBJ1-1. CDR3 sequence: CASSQLGMNTEAFF.